This TCR beta chain was sequenced in a study of blood T cell repertoires in COVID-19. In the original processing: Cell counts per sample came from amplifying reference gene primers. Produced via immunoSEQ multiplex PCR; TCRdb's table is partial and in-frame only. D and trimming come from the DNA, and the V and J calls and clone size come from that table. Counted here are 50,000 to 65,000 clones, around 83% occurring once; the ten biggest clones make up 6.3%. This CDR3 comprises 18 residues. Specimen: peripheral blood. The sequence came from a human donor in a cohort sampled during active COVID-19. The chain employs TRBV1 and TRBJ2-5; the D call of TRBD2 is as the table states it, not checked on the DNA. TRBV1 is reported as a pseudogene. This CDR3 is CTSSQESCSGLAGETQYF. CDR3 in DNA: TGCACCAGCAGCCAAGAATCGTGCTCGGGACTAGCGGGAGAGACCCAGTACTTC.